The rows below give T cell receptor beta chains drawn from one sample of a study of shared clonotypes between healthy human individuals. Clones were read by immunoSEQ multiplex PCR, and TCRdb kept only the in-frame ones, dropping some. There are a few million clones in the sample; around 90% occur only once, and around 0.14% lies in the top ten. Input material: naive CD4+ T cells sorted from blood. The receptors were sampled from a man aged 18 to 30 in good health. Each CDR3 is given without its conserved first and last residue. A D gene is named only where the DNA matches it firmly.

TRBV6-1 | NA | ASSEGLIGPEAF
TRBV6-4 | NA | ASSVEQGNSEAF
TRBV19 | NA | ASSTSGTPSVTDTQY
TRBV27 | NA | ASARAGNTGELF
TRBV6-5 | NA | ASSRDTMNYGYT
TRBV4-1 | TRBD2 | ASSPGRGTSGGAYEQY
TRBV6-6 | TRBD1 | ASSYSGTGTGEQY
TRBV7-2 | NA | ASSLSQSSGNTIY
TRBV27 | NA | ASSLRGEGAATNEKLF
TRBV25-1 | NA | ASSVGTYEQY
TRBV7-9 | NA | ASSATDTQY
TRBV18 | TRBD1 | ASSPGTGNQPQH
TRBV28 | NA | ASSFKAAGASSYEQY
TRBV5-1 | NA | ASSLGGEGEKLF
TRBV6-1 | NA | ASSDKGGNQPQH
TRBV19 | TRBD2 | ASSRAGGAKTQY
TRBV28 | NA | ASRTLGGNEKLF
TRBV6-5 | NA | ASSYSRVGEQY
TRBV18 | NA | ASSPGDGGGEKLF
TRBV19 | NA | ASSIVRDSNQPQH
TRBV10-3 | TRBD1 | AISESGQGDNQPQH
TRBV11-2 | TRBD1 | ASSWDSYNSPLH
TRBV4-1 | TRBD2 | ASSHFRTSGGAYNEQF
TRBV9 | TRBD1 | ASSPGQSGGNTIY
TRBV7-8 | NA | ASSLSPPAEQF
TRBV19 | TRBD1 | ASSIAAGQGNEKLF
TRBV30 | TRBD1 | AWSRGQGIQPQH
TRBV30 | NA | AWDTGRGGQPQH
TRBV29-1 | TRBD1 | SGTTGGLDAF
TRBV7-2 | NA | ASSPSNEQF
TRBV25-1 | TRBD1 | ASTDDRGPEAF
TRBV19 | TRBD2 | ASSIGSSGSETQY
TRBV2 | NA | ASSLPGAADTQY
TRBV18 | TRBD2 | ASFGFGGRAQETQY
TRBV6-5 | NA | ASSEGSSAGLFY
TRBV30 | NA | AWSSRTGLSGNTIY
TRBV6-1 | TRBD2 | ASSATSGVTQY
TRBV4-1 | NA | ASSQEDSLSYNEQF
TRBV18 | TRBD2 | ASSPGRANEQF
TRBV2 | NA | ASSEQGKHEQF
TRBV5-1 | NA | ASSLDAGTPNNEQF
TRBV7-2 | NA | ASSSLQGSSPQH
TRBV7-2 | NA | ASRSANTGELF
TRBV30 | NA | AWSNRGAQH
TRBV6-5 | NA | ASRSTYEQY
TRBV23-1 | NA | ASHSPHEQF